These 11 T cell receptor beta chains came from one sample sequenced in a study of regulatory T cells in long-lasting Graves disease. The time point is: newly diagnosed GD, antithyroid drugs for less than 3 months. Researchers made the TCR library from RNA that was extracted from PBMCs. Arm-PCR of CDR3 regions and iRepertoire HTBI primers were the basis on which TCR beta libraries were built. TCRdb processed the multiplex PCR reads anew with MiXCR; each CDR3 protein has one entry. The sample lists a few hundred thousand distinct CDR3 sequences, 12% seen once, with under 20% in the top ten. These data also featured in a second study, about T cells in Graves' hyperthyroidism and ophthalmopathy.

Sample: peripheral blood mononuclear cells (PBMCs), taken at new diagnosis, from a patient treated with antithyroid drugs. The receptors were sampled from a woman under 30 with Graves disease.

The chain couples TRBV5-1 to TRBJ1-3, with 7 bases that match TRBD1. V was pared by 1 base and J by 4 bases, with 17 bases of the junction left unmatched. The CDR3 has 19 residues. CDR1 and CDR2 (germline): SGHRS, YFSETQ. Here the CDR3 DNA reads TGCGCCAGCAGCTTGAATCCCGACAGGGCCATGACGGGAGGAAACACCATATATTTT. It codes for CASSLNPDRAMTGGNTIYF.

The rearrangement uses TRBV5-6 and TRBJ2-7; 8 nucleotides match TRBD1. CDR3 length equals 14 residues. The V gene's germline CDR1 is SGHDT and CDR2 YYEEEE. V was clipped by 0 bases and J by 3 bases; unmatched bases: 2. The CDR3 nucleotides are TGTGCCAGCAGCTTGGTTACAGGGGGCTACGAGCAGTACTTC. It is translated as CASSLVTGGYEQYF.

The rearrangement links TRBV12-5 to TRBJ2-1; TRBD2 aligns across 7 bases. J gave up 1 base and V 2 bases, and 8 bases lay outside the gene matches. The CDR3 contains 17 residues. Germline V gene data show CDR1 as LGHNT and CDR2 as FRNRAP. The CDR3 sequence is CASGLTSEVGSYNEQFF. The CDR3 region has the DNA TGTGCTAGTGGTTTGACTAGCGAGGTCGGGTCCTACAATGAGCAGTTCTTC. Complete variable domain (other parts from reference TRBV12-5 and TRBJ2-1): DARVTQTPRHKVTEMGQEVTMRCQPILGHNTVFWYRQTMMQGLELLAYFRNRAPLDDSGMPKDRFSAEMPDATLATLKIQPSEPRDSAVYFCASGLTSEVGSYNEQFFGPGTRLTVL.

This clonotype was picked up many times. In DNA form, the CDR3 reads TGTGCCAGCAGCGTAGGTTCTAGCGGGGGAACTAGCACAGATACGCAGTATTTT. Protein: CASSVGSSGGTSTDTQYF. This chain connects TRBV9 to TRBJ2-3; TRBD2 aligns across 10 bases. Looked up from germline, CDR1 is SGDLS and CDR2 is YYNGEE. The CDR3 totals 18 residues. V dropped 0 bases and J dropped 0; count of bases not matched to a gene: 7.

There are a few counts of this clonotype. The genes are TRBV6-2 or TRBV6-3 and TRBJ1-2, with 7 nucleotides matching TRBD1. The CDR3 covers 17 residues. Trimming took 0 bases from V and 0 from J; bases not matched to a gene: 7. The V gene's germline CDR1 is MNHEY and CDR2 SVGEGT. This CDR3 is CASSYSSGTASNYGYTF. The CDR3 nucleotides read TGTGCCAGCAGTTACTCCTCCGGGACAGCTTCTAACTATGGCTACACCTTC.

V is TRBV5-6 and J is TRBJ2-5, with D possibly TRBD2 on 7 matching bases. V shed 6 bases and J shed 4 bases, with 13 bases lying between them. The CDR3 has 13 amino acids. Germline V gives CDR1 SGHDT, CDR2 YYEEEE. CDR3 bases: TGTGCCAGCACGTCGGGGGGCCGAGAGACCCAGTACTTC. This codes for CASTSGGRETQYF.

This clonotype has ten or more counts. The rearrangement uses TRBV28 and TRBJ1-2; 8 bases align to TRBD1. Germline V gives CDR1 MDHEN, CDR2 SYDVKM. The CDR3 is 15 amino acids. V shed 7 bases and J 3 bases; nucleotides not matched to a gene: 10. CDR3 region: CASIHPTGAYYGYTF. In DNA form, the CDR3 reads TGTGCCAGCATTCACCCGACAGGGGCGTACTATGGCTACACCTTC.

This clonotype was seen more than once but under ten times. The chain has TRBV6-1 and TRBJ2-6; TRBD2 matches 8 bases. Per the germline V gene, CDR1 is MNHNS and CDR2 is SASEGT. V shed 6 bases, J shed 0 bases, and the junction held 10 bases outside the gene matches. The CDR3 covers 18 residues. CDR3 region: CASSPQAGVGSGANVLTF. The DNA for the CDR3 is TGTGCCAGCAGCCCTCAAGCGGGGGTGGGCTCTGGGGCCAACGTCCTGACTTTC.

This clonotype was counted at least ten times. The chain recombines TRBV15 with TRBJ1-5; the D gene is possibly TRBD1 (5 bases). Germline values: CDR1 LNHNV, CDR2 YYDKDF (reference sequence). The V gene lost 1 base and the J gene lost 3 bases, with 7 bases spanning the gap. This CDR3 is built from 14 residues. This CDR3 reads CATSRGGPNQPQHF. The CDR3, as DNA: TGTGCCACCAGCAGAGGGGGCCCCAATCAGCCCCAGCATTTT.

This clonotype was observed at least ten times. The V call is TRBV27, the J call TRBJ1-6; D perhaps matches TRBD1 (6 bases). This CDR3 has 18 residues. V lost 6 bases to trimming and J lost 0 bases, with 18 bases between them. Germline V gene data show CDR1 as MNHEY and CDR2 as SMNVEV (reference sequence). The CDR3 sequence: CASRPRQDWSSYNSPLHF. The CDR3 nucleotides read TGTGCCAGCAGACCGCGACAGGACTGGAGCTCCTATAATTCACCCCTCCACTTT.

This clonotype has at least ten counts. V usage is TRBV5-1 and J usage is TRBJ2-4; no reliable D call. The CDR3 covers 13 residues. The V and J ends lost 0 bases and 7 bases respectively, with 8 bases between them. Germline V lookup: CDR1 SGHRS, CDR2 YFSETQ. The CDR3 bases are TGCGCCAGCAGCTTGGACGGTTGGAACATTCAGTACTTC. Translation: CASSLDGWNIQYF.